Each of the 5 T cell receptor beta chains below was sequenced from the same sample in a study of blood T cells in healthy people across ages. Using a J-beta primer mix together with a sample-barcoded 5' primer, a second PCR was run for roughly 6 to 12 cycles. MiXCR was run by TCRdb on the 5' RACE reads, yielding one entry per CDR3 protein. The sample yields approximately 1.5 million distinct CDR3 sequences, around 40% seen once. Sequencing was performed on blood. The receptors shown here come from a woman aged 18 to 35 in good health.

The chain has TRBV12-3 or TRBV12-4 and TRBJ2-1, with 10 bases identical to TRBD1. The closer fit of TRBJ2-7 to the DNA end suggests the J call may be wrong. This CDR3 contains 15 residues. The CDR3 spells CASSLQGQGYNEQYF. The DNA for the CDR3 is TGTGCCAGCAGTTTACAGGGACAGGGGTACAATGAGCAGTACTTC.

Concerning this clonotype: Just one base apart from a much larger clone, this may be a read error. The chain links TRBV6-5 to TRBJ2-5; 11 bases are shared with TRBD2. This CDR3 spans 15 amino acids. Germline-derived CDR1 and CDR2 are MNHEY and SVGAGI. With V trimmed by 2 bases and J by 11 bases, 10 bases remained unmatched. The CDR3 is CASSYQLAGDNEQYF. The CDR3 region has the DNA TGTGCCAGCAGTTACCAACTAGCGGGGGATAATGAGCAGTACTTC.

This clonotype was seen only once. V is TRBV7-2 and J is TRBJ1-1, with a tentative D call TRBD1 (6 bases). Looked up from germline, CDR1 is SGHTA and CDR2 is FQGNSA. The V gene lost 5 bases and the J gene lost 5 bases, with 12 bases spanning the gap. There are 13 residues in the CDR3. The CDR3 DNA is TGTGCCAGCAGCGCCAGGGGTCGGACTGAAGCTTTCTTT. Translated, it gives CASSARGRTEAFF.

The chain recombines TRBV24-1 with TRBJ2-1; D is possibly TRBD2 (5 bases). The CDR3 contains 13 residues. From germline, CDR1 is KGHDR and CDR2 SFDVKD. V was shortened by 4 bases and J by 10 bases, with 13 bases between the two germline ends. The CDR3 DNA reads TGTGCCACCAGTGACGGACCCGACTACGAGCAGTTCTTC. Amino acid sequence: CATSDGPDYEQFF.

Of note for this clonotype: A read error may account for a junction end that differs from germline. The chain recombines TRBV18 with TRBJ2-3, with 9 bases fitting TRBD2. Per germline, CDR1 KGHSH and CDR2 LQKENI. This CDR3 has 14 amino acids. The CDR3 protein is CAGSLLAGSDTQYF. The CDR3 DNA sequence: TGTGCCGGCTCACTTCTAGCGGGGTCAGATACGCAGTATTTT.